The 17 T cell receptor beta chains below come from one sample, sequenced in a study of blood T cell repertoires in COVID-19 (dated by TCRdb to the early 2020s). Receptor libraries were prepared by the immunoSEQ multiplex PCR assay. Here the immuneACCESS table is served through TCRdb, limited to in-frame sequences with V and J called. Missing clones are a known gap in these copies; in checked studies unresolved V genes cover under half, and the rest lacks a known reason. Present in this sample are some 280,000 clones, around 81% of which were seen just once. Clones ranked in the top ten supply approximately 3.8% of the sample. Sequencing input: peripheral blood. The receptors here all came from a woman between 45 and 65 years old with active or convalescent COVID-19.

This clone has ten or more counts. The V and J genes are TRBV7-9 and TRBJ2-7; maybe TRBD2 (5 bases). V was shortened by 5 bases and J by 3 bases, with 14 bases between the two germline ends. The CDR3 length is 14 residues. Germline loops: CDR1 SEHNR, CDR2 FQNEAQ (reference sequence). The CDR3, as DNA: TGTGCCAGCAGCCCTCCCGGACTCTACTACGAGCAGTACTTC. Translation gives CASSPPGLYYEQYF.

The rearrangement links TRBV30 to TRBJ1-3, with D possibly being TRBD1 (6 bases). CDR3 length: 15 amino acids. With 5 bases removed from V and 0 bases from J, the gap between germline ends came to 14 bases. Germline values: CDR1 GTSNPN, CDR2 SVGIG (reference sequence). The CDR3, as DNA: TGTGCCTGGGGCAGGGGTTGGAGCTCTGGAAACACCATATATTTT. Translation: CAWGRGWSSGNTIYF.

The rearrangement uses TRBV5-1 and TRBJ2-1, with D possibly TRBD2 on 5 matching bases. Trimming stripped 4 bases from V and 5 bases from J, with 19 bases between. The CDR3 sequence is 16 residues long. The germline gives CDR1 SGHRS, CDR2 YFSETQ. The CDR3: CASSPGLASVNNEQFF. The CDR3 DNA sequence: TGCGCCAGCAGCCCCGGACTGGCAAGCGTAAACAATGAGCAGTTCTTC.

V gene TRBV10-1 combines with J gene TRBJ2-5; tentative D call: TRBD1 (6 bases). This CDR3 comprises 13 residues. Looked up from germline, CDR1 is WNHNN and CDR2 is SYGVQD (reference sequence). V gave up 10 bases and J gave up 1 base, with 13 bases separating them. The CDR3 DNA is TGCGCCACCCGGACAGAACTCCAAGAGACCCAGTACTTC. Residues: CATRTELQETQYF.

V and J are TRBV21-1 and TRBJ2-2; the table's D call, TRBD1, was not checked against the DNA. TRBV21-1 is classified as a pseudogene. The CDR3 runs 19 residues. Written as DNA, the CDR3 is TGTGCCAGCATCTTCACCGGGACAGGGGACTCCGGGAGGGCCGGGGAGCTGTTTTTT. Encoded protein: CASIFTGTGDSGRAGELFF.

This rearrangement joins TRBV9 to TRBJ2-1; TRBD1 is a possible D gene (5 bases). The CDR3 contains 12 residues. The V end lost 5 bases, the J end lost 7 bases, and 10 bases lay between the germline ends. The germline V gene encodes CDR1 SGDLS and CDR2 YYNGEE. The CDR3 coding sequence is TGTGCCAGCAGTCTCCAGGGTAATGAGCAGTTCTTC. Residues: CASSLQGNEQFF.

This clone was recorded at least ten times. The rearrangement uses TRBV9 and TRBJ2-1; 13 bases line up with TRBD2. The J segment lost 8 bases and the V segment lost 4 bases, leaving 9 bases of the junction unmatched. This CDR3 has 16 amino acids. In germline, CDR1 is SGDLS, CDR2 YYNGEE. The CDR3 sequence: CASSLWTSGRYDEQFF. The CDR3 nucleotides are TGTGCCAGCAGCCTGTGGACTAGCGGGAGATACGATGAGCAGTTCTTC.

The rearrangement uses TRBV11-3 and TRBJ2-7; perhaps TRBD1 as D (5 bases). Germline values: CDR1 SGHNT, CDR2 YENEEA. Trimming removed 6 bases from V and 6 bases from J, with 15 bases in between. This CDR3 has 13 amino acids. In nucleotides, the CDR3 is TGTGCCAGCAGTCAACAGGAACTGGGCGAGCAGTACTTC. This encodes CASSQQELGEQYF.

The chain employs TRBV2 and TRBJ2-1; D is undetermined. V shed 0 bases and J shed 0 bases, with 12 bases lying between them. The CDR3 sequence is 17 residues long. Germline V gene sequence: CDR1 SNHLY, CDR2 FYNNEI. The CDR3 is CASSEAAASSSYNEQFF. CDR3 DNA sequence: TGTGCCAGCAGTGAAGCTGCAGCGTCGAGCTCCTACAATGAGCAGTTCTTC.

J is TRBJ1-1 and V is TRBV6-5; 8 bases align to TRBD1. The CDR3 is 14 amino acids. Losses at the gene ends were 6 bases for V and 4 bases for J; bases not matched to a gene: 7. Germline V CDR1 and CDR2: MNHEY, SVGAGI. CDR3 sequence (DNA): TGTGCCAGCAGACCCCCCCAGGGGGCCACTGAAGCTTTCTTT. It yields the protein CASRPPQGATEAFF.

The chain combines TRBV11-2 with TRBJ2-7; TRBD2 aligns across 10 bases. CDR1 and CDR2 (germline): SGHAT, FQNNGV. This CDR3 has 15 residues. V lost 5 bases and J lost 5; bases outside the gene matches: 9. CDR3: CASSRPSGSWDEQYF. The CDR3 bases are TGTGCCAGCAGCAGACCTAGCGGGAGTTGGGACGAGCAGTACTTC.

The chain combines TRBV28 with TRBJ2-1; 7 nucleotides line up with TRBD1. J lost 3 bases, V lost 4 bases, and 6 bases had no gene match. The CDR3 is made up of 15 amino acids. The germline CDR1 and CDR2 sequences are MDHEN and SYDVKM. The CDR3 spells CASSSGTVNYNEQFF. The CDR3 coding sequence is TGTGCCAGCAGTTCGGGGACAGTAAACTACAATGAGCAGTTCTTC. Complete variable domain (other parts from reference TRBV28 and TRBJ2-1): DVKVTQSSRYLVKRTGEKVFLECVQDMDHENMFWYRQDPGLGLRLIYFSYDVKMKEKGDIPEGYSVSREKKERFSLILESASTNQTSMYLCASSSGTVNYNEQFFGPGTRLTVL.

The V gene is TRBV19, the J gene TRBJ1-3; D is perhaps TRBD1 (6 bases). This CDR3 region has 16 residues. Germline loops: CDR1 LNHDA, CDR2 SQIVND (reference sequence). Trimming pared 3 bases from V and 0 bases from J, leaving 12 bases between. CDR3 sequence: CASSIGRGSSGNTIYF. Here the CDR3 DNA reads TGTGCCAGTAGTATCGGCAGGGGAAGCTCTGGAAACACCATATATTTT.

The gene calls are TRBV29-1 and TRBJ2-5, with TRBD2 identical over 15 bases. Trimming removed 4 bases from V and 4 bases from J; junction bases left unmatched: 4. Germline values: CDR1 SQVTM, CDR2 ANQGSEA. This CDR3 has 15 residues. The CDR3 DNA sequence: TGCAGCGTTGTGGGGACTAGCGGGAGGCGAGAGACCCAGTACTTC. Residues: CSVVGTSGRRETQYF.

This clone was seen a single time. This rearrangement joins TRBV24-1 to TRBJ2-1, with D maybe TRBD2 (5 bases). The CDR3 has 14 residues. Looked up from germline, CDR1 is KGHDR and CDR2 is SFDVKD. The V and J ends lost 3 bases and 4 bases respectively, with 9 bases between them. The CDR3 nucleotides read TGTGCCACCAGTGATGCCGGGATATACAATGAGCAGTTCTTC. It codes for CATSDAGIYNEQFF.

The chain has TRBV27 and TRBJ1-1; the D gene is possibly TRBD1 (5 bases). The CDR3 extends over 16 amino acids. Deletions cut 0 bases from V and 4 bases from J, with 15 bases between. The germline V gene encodes CDR1 MNHEY and CDR2 SMNVEV (reference sequence). The CDR3 loop reads CASSLSALAGGTEAFF. CDR3 coding DNA: TGTGCCAGCAGTTTATCGGCTTTGGCCGGGGGCACTGAAGCTTTCTTT.

This clone showed up just once. J is TRBJ2-1 and V is TRBV18, with a tentative D call TRBD2 (5 bases). The CDR3 totals 15 residues. The germline V gene has CDR1 KGHSH and CDR2 LQKENI. Trimming took off 3 bases at V and 4 bases at J, with 13 bases between the two ends. CDR3: CASSPRQRTYNEQFF. As DNA, the CDR3 is TGTGCCAGCTCACCCCGCCAGAGGACTTACAATGAGCAGTTCTTC.